This TCR beta chain was obtained from a study of T-cell reconstitution after alpha-beta-depleted transplantation in children. Preparation of the TCRbeta library involved a method that used unique molecular identifiers. MiXCR, applied by TCRdb to the PCR reads, yields one record per CDR3 protein. The sample lists 640,000 or so distinct CDR3 sequences, 16% occurring once. V dropped 5 bases and J dropped 5 bases, with 15 bases sitting between them. Germline V gene data show CDR1 as DFQATT and CDR2 as SNEGSKA (reference sequence). This CDR3 contains 13 residues. This clonotype showed up many times. The specimen comprised PBMCs from the stem cell graft donor, sampled from the stem cell graft. The TCR comes from a human donor who donated a stem cell graft to a child with acute myeloid leukemia. The rearrangement joins TRBV20-1 to TRBJ1-2, with TRBD1 as a possible D gene (5 bases). The CDR3 is CSAPLGGDYGYTF. Here the CDR3 DNA reads TGCAGTGCTCCCCTTGGGGGGGATTATGGCTACACCTTC.